This T cell receptor (beta chain) comes out of a study of shared clonotypes between healthy human individuals. The V gene's germline CDR1 is SGHRS and CDR2 YFSETQ. After removal of 3 bases from V and 7 bases from J, the junction contained 4 bases not matched to a gene. The length of the CDR3 is 16 residues. The repertoire was sequenced with immunoSEQ multiplex PCR; TCRdb's copy has only in-frame clones and lacks some. This table has around 940,000 clones, around 80% appearing once. This chain uses TRBV5-1 with TRBJ2-1; 16 bases fit TRBD2. What was sequenced was memory CD4+ T cells sorted from blood. Noted subset: CD45RA-negative fraction. The clonotype was recovered from a man between 18 and 35 years old in good health. The CDR3 coding sequence is TGCGCCAGCAGCTCCGGGACTAGCGGGAGGGTGAATGAGCAGTTCTTC. It yields the protein CASSSGTSGRVNEQFF.